The source of this TCR beta chain is a study of early T cells in non-severe SARS-CoV-2 infection. Across the whole study: The authors sequenced bulk RNA from unsorted whole blood, leaving chains unpaired.

The TCR library protocol attached unique molecular identifiers to the individual cDNA molecules. From the 5' RACE reads, TCRdb called clonotypes with MiXCR, one entry per CDR3 protein. The table shows 50,000 to 70,000 distinct CDR3 sequences, with approximately 13% occurring only once. In germline, CDR1 is DFQATT, CDR2 SNEGSKA (reference sequence). The CDR3 is 13 amino acids. V was clipped by 4 bases and J by 0 bases, with 7 bases between them. This chain uses TRBV20-1 with TRBJ1-5, with unresolved D. The sample was whole blood. The TCR was taken from an adult who was a healthcare worker with PCR-confirmed SARS-CoV-2 infection or an uninfected control (not recorded which). The CDR3 region is CSAIPDSNQPQHF. The CDR3 coding sequence is TGCAGTGCTATTCCCGATAGCAATCAGCCCCAGCATTTT.